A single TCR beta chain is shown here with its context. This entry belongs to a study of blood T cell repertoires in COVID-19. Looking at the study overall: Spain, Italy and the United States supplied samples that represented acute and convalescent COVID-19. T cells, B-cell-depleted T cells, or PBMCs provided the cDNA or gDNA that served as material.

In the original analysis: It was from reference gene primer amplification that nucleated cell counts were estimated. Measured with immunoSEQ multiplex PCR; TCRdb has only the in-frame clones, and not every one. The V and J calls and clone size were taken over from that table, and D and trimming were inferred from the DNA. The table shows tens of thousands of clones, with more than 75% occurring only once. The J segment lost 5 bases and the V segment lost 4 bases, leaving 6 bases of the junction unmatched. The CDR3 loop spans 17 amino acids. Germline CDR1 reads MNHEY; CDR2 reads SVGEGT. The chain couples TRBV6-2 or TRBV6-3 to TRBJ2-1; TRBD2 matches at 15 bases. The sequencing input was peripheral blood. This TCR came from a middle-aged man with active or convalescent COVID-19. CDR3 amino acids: CASSSGTSGGIHNEQFF. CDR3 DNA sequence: TGTGCCAGCAGTTCCGGGACTAGCGGGGGGATCCACAATGAGCAGTTCTTC.